Shown below are 25 T cell receptor beta chains from a single sample sequenced in a study of metastatic and nonmetastatic thyroid tumors. Each patient came to thyroid surgery without any prior treatment (of any kind). With MiXCR, TCRdb called clones anew from the PCR reads. The data hold 6,400 or so clones, with under 35% observed a single time. What was sequenced was tumor tissue. Receptor source: a female donor with papillary thyroid cancer or a benign thyroid nodule (not recorded which). Some clones in this sample may be carry-over from other donors' samples.

This chain links TRBV27 with TRBJ2-2, with D perhaps matching TRBD1 or TRBD2 (5 bases each). Germline V gene sequence: CDR1 MNHEY, CDR2 SMNVEV (reference sequence). Deletions cut 6 bases from V and 7 bases from J, with 15 bases between. The CDR3 extends over 14 amino acids. CDR3 residues: CASSLGRQFGELFF. CDR3 sequence (DNA): TGTGCCAGCAGCCTAGGGAGACAGTTCGGGGAGCTGTTTTTT.

This clone appeared once. The chain couples TRBV5-1 to TRBJ1-2, with TRBD1 matching 10 bases. CDR1 is SGHRS and CDR2 is YFSETQ in the germline V gene. Germline trimming cut 2 bases from V and 6 bases from J; bases unmatched to any gene: 4. The CDR3 consists of 14 residues. Written as DNA, the CDR3 is TGCGCCAGCAGCTTAAGCGGGACAGGGGATGGCTACACCTTC. Amino acid sequence: CASSLSGTGDGYTF.

The genes are TRBV3-1 and TRBJ2-1; 12 positions agree with TRBD2. The CDR3 has 15 residues. V gave up 4 bases and J gave up 8 bases; unmatched junction bases: 6. Germline V gene sequence: CDR1 LGHDT, CDR2 YNNKEL (reference sequence). CDR3 loop: CASSPTSGSTDEQFF. Here the CDR3 DNA reads TGTGCCAGCAGCCCGACTAGCGGGAGTACTGATGAGCAGTTCTTC.

This clone is categorized as medium-sized. V gene TRBV20-1 combines with J gene TRBJ2-7; D possibly corresponds to TRBD2 (5 bases). Trimming shortened V by 0 bases and J by 0 bases, and 6 bases separated the two germline ends. Germline V gene lookup returns CDR1 DFQATT and CDR2 SNEGSKA (reference sequence). CDR3 length: 13 amino acids. DNA of the CDR3: TGCAGTGCTAGAGACGGGAACTCCTACGAGCAGTACTTC. Amino acid sequence: CSARDGNSYEQYF.

This chain links TRBV5-1 with TRBJ1-2, with 8 positions matching TRBD1. This CDR3 is built from 13 residues. From germline, CDR1 is SGHRS and CDR2 YFSETQ. The ends lost 5 bases at V and 7 bases at J; junction bases unmatched: 7. The CDR3 loop reads CASRSDRVSGYTF. In nucleotides, the CDR3 is TGCGCCAGCAGATCGGACAGGGTTAGTGGCTACACCTTC.

The chain combines TRBV4-1 with TRBJ2-2; D unclear. The CDR3 runs to 12 residues. Trimming cost V 5 bases and J 2 bases, with 3 bases left between them. CDR1 and CDR2 (germline): MGHRA, YSYEKL. The CDR3, as DNA: TGCGCCAGCAGCTCCAACACCGGGGAGCTGTTTTTT. Residues: CASSSNTGELFF.

A single count supports this clone. CDR3 sequence reads: CASSPKRWDTNTGELFF. CDR3 bases: TGTGCCAGCAGCCCCAAAAGGTGGGACACTAACACCGGGGAGCTGTTTTTT. The chain couples TRBV9 to TRBJ2-2; weak D call: TRBD1 (6 bases). CDR3 length: 17 residues. CDR1 is SGDLS and CDR2 is YYNGEE in the germline V gene. V was cut by 4 bases and J by 2 bases, with 18 bases left in between.

The CDR3 spells CASSSSPGYAQYF. CDR3 DNA: TGTGCCAGCAGCTCCTCACCCGGCTACGCTCAGTACTTC. The chain is built from TRBV7-3 and TRBJ2-7; no clear D gene. The length of the CDR3 is 13 residues. The ends were cut back, 4 bases at V and 10 bases at J, with 17 bases in the middle. CDR1 SGHTA and CDR2 FQGTGA come from the germline V gene.

The chain uses TRBV7-1 and TRBJ2-3; TRBD2 matches 12 bases. TRBV7-1 falls under the ORF class, with uncertain function. CDR3 length: 19 residues. Losses at the gene ends were 1 base for V and 0 bases for J; bases not matched to a gene: 8. CDR3 bases: TGTGCCAGCAGCTCAGGGCGACTAGCGGGAGACTCTAGCACAGATACGCAGTATTTT. Protein: CASSSGRLAGDSSTDTQYF.

This clone was found many times. Since a much larger clone is just one base distant, this may be a read error. This likely comes from a read error, as the CDR3 has no conserved phenylalanine or tryptophan at its end. This chain joins TRBV20-1 and TRBJ1-1; TRBD1 aligns across 7 bases. Per the germline V gene, CDR1 is DFQATT and CDR2 is SNEGSKA (reference sequence). This CDR3 has 15 amino acids. With 0 bases clipped from V and 1 base from J, the junction kept 5 bases outside the gene matches. Written as DNA, the CDR3 is TGCAGTGCTAGAGAAGGCTGGGACAGGAACACTGAAGCTTTCCTT. It codes for CSAREGWDRNTEAFL.

The rearrangement links TRBV2 to TRBJ1-6; a weak D match, TRBD1 (5 bases). This CDR3 comprises 13 residues. Germline loops: CDR1 SNHLY, CDR2 FYNNEI. V was trimmed by 8 bases and J by 10 bases, leaving 15 bases between them. CDR3 amino acids: CASDPRDLSPLHF. The CDR3 nucleotides are TGTGCCAGCGACCCTAGGGACCTATCACCCCTCCACTTT. Full variable domain (rest looked up from reference TRBV2 and TRBJ1-6): EPEVTQTPSHQVTQMGQEVILRCVPISNHLYFYWYRQILGQKVEFLVSFYNNEISEKSEIFDDQFSVERPDGSNFTLKIRSTKLEDSAMYFCASDPRDLSPLHFGNGTRLTVT.

This clone is judged medium-sized (0.01 to 0.1%). The gene calls are TRBV6-1 and TRBJ2-1; tentatively, D is TRBD2 (6 bases). The CDR3 is made up of 13 amino acids. Germline V gene lookup returns CDR1 MNHNS and CDR2 SASEGT. Trimming pared 6 bases from V and 5 bases from J, leaving 11 bases between. The DNA of the CDR3 is TGTGCCAGCAGGGCCGGGAGTGACAATGAGCAGTTCTTC. Its translation is CASRAGSDNEQFF.

This chain joins TRBV5-1 and TRBJ2-7, with a tentative D call TRBD2 (6 bases). Germline CDR1 reads SGHRS; CDR2 reads YFSETQ. Trimming left V 0 bases short and J 3 bases short, with 13 bases between. This CDR3 spans 15 amino acids. This CDR3 reads CASSLGGDGIYEQYF. CDR3 bases: TGCGCCAGCAGCTTGGGCGGGGACGGGATCTACGAGCAGTACTTC.

V and J are TRBV7-9 and TRBJ2-5; TRBD2 aligns across 7 bases. Germline assignment: CDR1 SEHNR and CDR2 FQNEAQ (reference sequence). With V trimmed by 1 base and J by 5 bases, 7 bases remained unmatched. The CDR3 totals 15 residues. This CDR3 is CASSLERDGEETQYF. The CDR3 DNA reads as TGTGCCAGCAGCTTAGAGCGGGATGGTGAGGAGACCCAGTACTTC.

The chain has TRBV27 and TRBJ1-2, with 9 bases matching TRBD1. J gave up 5 bases and V 8 bases, and 9 bases lay outside the gene matches. From germline, CDR1 is MNHEY and CDR2 SMNVEV (reference sequence). This CDR3 contains 14 residues. The CDR3 nucleotides are TGTGCCAGCCAACCCCAAGGGACAGGGTATGGCTACACCTTC. It specifies CASQPQGTGYGYTF.

This clone was counted a few times. V and J are TRBV19 and TRBJ1-3; 7 bases are a match to TRBD1. Looked up from germline, CDR1 is LNHDA and CDR2 is SQIVND (reference sequence). The V and J ends lost 9 bases and 3 bases, in that order; junction bases with no gene match: 11. The CDR3 is made up of 15 amino acids. The CDR3 region has the DNA TGTGCCAGCCATCGTCCTAGGGGGCGTGGAAACACCATATATTTT. Amino acids: CASHRPRGRGNTIYF.

This clone has only a few counts. The DNA of the CDR3 is TGTGCCAGCAGTTACGAAGGCAGGGGTGATTCACCCCTCCACTTT. It yields the protein CASSYEGRGDSPLHF. V gene TRBV6-5 combines with J gene TRBJ1-6; TRBD1 is a possible D gene (6 bases). This CDR3 is 15 amino acids long. CDR1 is MNHEY and CDR2 is SVGAGI in the germline V gene. Trimming shortened V by 2 bases and J by 8 bases, and 13 bases separated the two germline ends.

This clone was observed a handful of times. V usage is TRBV6-2 or TRBV6-3 and J usage is TRBJ2-7, with a tentative D call TRBD2 (6 bases). Between the trimmed V and J ends, which lost 0 bases and 2 bases, there was a span of 17 bases. Germline CDR1 MNHEY, CDR2 SVGEGT. The CDR3 totals 17 residues. The CDR3 nucleotides read TGTGCCAGCAGTTACTCCTTCTTGGTAGGGAGGACCTACGAGCAGTACTTC. It translates to CASSYSFLVGRTYEQYF.

This clone occurred a few times. The chain combines TRBV7-2 with TRBJ1-2; perhaps TRBD1 as D (6 bases). Trimming removed 5 bases at V and 6 bases at J, with 10 bases between. The CDR3 totals 12 residues. Germline CDR1 is SGHTA and CDR2 is FQGNSA. CDR3 amino acids: CASSAQGNGYTF. CDR3 bases: TGTGCCAGCAGCGCACAGGGAAATGGCTACACCTTC.

V usage is TRBV14 and J usage is TRBJ1-5, with unresolved D. V lost 3 bases and J 5 bases, leaving 8 bases between the germline ends. The CDR3 is made up of 13 amino acids. Germline V CDR1 and CDR2: SGHDN, FVKESK. The CDR3 sequence is CASSQETHQPQHF. CDR3 coding DNA: TGTGCCAGCAGCCAGGAGACTCATCAGCCCCAGCATTTT. Together with reference TRBV14 and TRBJ1-5, the CDR3 gives the full variable domain: EAGVTQFPSHSVIEKGQTVTLRCDPISGHDNLYWYRRVMGKEIKFLLHFVKESKQDESGMPNNRFLAERTGGTYSTLKVQPAELEDSGVYFCASSQETHQPQHFGDGTRLSIL.

This clone is classed as medium-sized. The chain couples TRBV12-3 or TRBV12-4 to TRBJ1-4; D call uncertain. Trimming left V 3 bases short and J 6 bases short, with 11 bases between. This CDR3 is built from 14 residues. The CDR3 DNA follows: TGTGCCAGCAGTTTCGGTCAGAGAGATGAAAAACTGTTTTTT. It specifies CASSFGQRDEKLFF.

The rearrangement uses TRBV11-2 and TRBJ1-1; D is ambiguous. CDR3 size: 14 residues. CDR1 SGHAT and CDR2 FQNNGV come from the germline V gene. Trimming pared 4 bases from V and 1 base from J, leaving 10 bases between. The CDR3 loop reads CASSSRGANTEAFF. CDR3 DNA sequence: TGTGCCAGCAGCTCCCGGGGAGCGAACACTGAAGCTTTCTTT.

DNA for the CDR3: TGTGCCAGCAGTTTCGGGGGTGGGGAAAAACTGTTTTTT. Residues: CASSFGGGEKLFF. V usage is TRBV12-3 or TRBV12-4 and J usage is TRBJ1-4, with D maybe TRBD1 (5 bases). The length of the CDR3 is 13 residues. Trimming took 3 bases from V and 8 from J, leaving 10 bases between them.

On this clone itself: The junction does not match germline at one end; this may be a read error. The chain recombines TRBV19 with TRBJ2-2, with 9 nucleotides matching TRBD1. CDR3 length equals 13 residues. CDR1 and CDR2 (germline): LNHDA, SQIVND (reference sequence). DNA of the CDR3: TGTGCCTCGAACAGGGGGCCCACAGGGGAGCTGTATTTT. As protein: CASNRGPTGELYF.

This clone was seen only a few times. The J gene is TRBJ1-3, the V gene TRBV28, with D perhaps TRBD1 (6 bases). This CDR3 has 16 amino acids. The V gene lost 8 bases and the J gene lost 4 bases, with 21 bases spanning the gap. The germline gives CDR1 MDHEN, CDR2 SYDVKM. CDR3 residues: CASSGPGGKRGNTIYF. DNA for the CDR3: TGTGCCAGCTCTGGGCCTGGGGGCAAGCGAGGAAACACCATATATTTT.